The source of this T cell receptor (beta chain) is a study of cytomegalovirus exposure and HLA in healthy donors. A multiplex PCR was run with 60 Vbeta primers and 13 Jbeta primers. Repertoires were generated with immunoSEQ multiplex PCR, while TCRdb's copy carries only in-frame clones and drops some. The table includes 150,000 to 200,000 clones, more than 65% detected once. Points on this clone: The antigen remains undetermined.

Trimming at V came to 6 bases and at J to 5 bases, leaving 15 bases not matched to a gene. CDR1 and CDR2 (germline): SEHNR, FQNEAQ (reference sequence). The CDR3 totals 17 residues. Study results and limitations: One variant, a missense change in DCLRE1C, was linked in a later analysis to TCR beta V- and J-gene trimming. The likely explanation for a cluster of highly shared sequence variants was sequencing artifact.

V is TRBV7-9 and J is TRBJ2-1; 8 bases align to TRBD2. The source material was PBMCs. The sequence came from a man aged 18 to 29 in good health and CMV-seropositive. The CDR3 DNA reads TGTGCCAGCAGTCACGGGGGTGGGACTAGACTTCACAATGAGCAGTTCTTC. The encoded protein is CASSHGGGTRLHNEQFF.